Below are 20 T cell receptor beta chains sequenced from a single sample in a study of memory CD4+ T cells and cytomegalovirus serostatus. Libraries were prepared by immunoSEQ multiplex PCR; TCRdb keeps only in-frame clonotypes and omits some of them. Here the sample spans some 30,000 clones, under 80% being singletons. The sort gate was single viable CD3+CD4+CD8-CD45RO+ cells for memory CD4+ T cells. The sample consisted of memory CD4+ T cells from blood. Every receptor here comes from an adult in good health and CMV-seronegative. Some clones in this sample may be carry-over from other donors' samples.

The chain recombines TRBV6-5 with TRBJ1-1; 9 bases are a match to TRBD1. With V trimmed by 0 bases and J by 6 bases, 2 bases remained unmatched. This CDR3 is 14 amino acids long. The germline CDR1 and CDR2 sequences are MNHEY and SVGAGI. The CDR3 DNA follows: TGTGCCAGCAGTTACTCAGGGACAGGGTCTGAAGCTTTCTTT. Encoded protein: CASSYSGTGSEAFF.

V gene TRBV20-1 combines with J gene TRBJ2-7, with D hard to call. The CDR3 runs 11 residues. The V and J ends lost 6 bases and 4 bases respectively, with 10 bases between them. Germline values: CDR1 DFQATT, CDR2 SNEGSKA (reference sequence). The CDR3 region has the DNA TGCAGTGCCTCATACCCGTACGAGCAGTACTTC. It is translated as CSASYPYEQYF.

The chain joins TRBV6-6 to TRBJ2-5; D unresolved. Trimming stripped 5 bases from V and 7 bases from J, with 17 bases between. CDR3 size: 14 residues. The germline V gene encodes CDR1 MNHNY and CDR2 SVGAGI (reference sequence). Here the CDR3 DNA reads TGTGCCAGCAGTAGCTCCGACGGGTATGGGACCCAGTACTTC. This translates into CASSSSDGYGTQYF.

The rearrangement uses TRBV19 and TRBJ1-4, with D maybe TRBD1 (5 bases). From germline, CDR1 is LNHDA and CDR2 SQIVND (reference sequence). V was trimmed by 3 bases and J by 4 bases, leaving 9 bases between them. This CDR3 is built from 14 residues. CDR3 bases: TGTGCCAGTAGTATGACGGGGCGTAATGAAAAACTGTTTTTT. Its translation: CASSMTGRNEKLFF.

The rearrangement joins TRBV10-3 to TRBJ2-1; 7 bases are a match to TRBD2. The CDR3 length is 15 residues. From germline, CDR1 is ENHRY and CDR2 SYGVKD. V was clipped by 2 bases and J by 6 bases; unmatched bases: 7. For the CDR3, the DNA is TGTGCCATCAGTGAGGCTAGCGGAGCGACCAATGAGCAGTTCTTC. This encodes CAISEASGATNEQFF.

The V call is TRBV5-4, the J call TRBJ2-1; TRBD1 is a possible D gene (5 bases). V lost 2 bases, J lost 3 bases, and 12 bases lay in between. This CDR3 region has 15 residues. Germline V gene lookup returns CDR1 SGHNT and CDR2 YYREEE (reference sequence). CDR3 sequence reads: CASSFSLDNYNEQFF. CDR3 coding DNA: TGTGCCAGCAGCTTCTCGCTGGACAACTACAATGAGCAGTTCTTC.

The chain couples TRBV7-2 to TRBJ1-6; tentative D call: TRBD1 (6 bases). CDR1 is SGHTA and CDR2 is FQGNSA in the germline V gene. This CDR3 has 12 amino acids. V dropped 7 bases and J dropped 7 bases, with 8 bases sitting between them. The CDR3 nucleotides are TGTGCCAGCAAGGACAGCAATTCACCCCTCCACTTT. The encoded protein is CASKDSNSPLHF.

The rearrangement links TRBV7-2 to TRBJ1-1; tentative D call: TRBD1 (6 bases). Germline V gene lookup returns CDR1 SGHTA and CDR2 FQGNSA. CDR3 length: 13 residues. The ends were cut back, 3 bases at V and 5 bases at J, with 10 bases in the middle. The CDR3 nucleotides are TGTGCCAGCAGCTTTCAAGGGGGGACTGAAGCTTTCTTT. Protein sequence: CASSFQGGTEAFF.

V usage is TRBV2 and J usage is TRBJ1-2, with D uncertain. Germline V CDR1 and CDR2: SNHLY, FYNNEI. Trimming removed 7 bases from V and 2 bases from J, with 11 bases in between. The CDR3 is 13 amino acids. The CDR3 DNA reads as TGTGCCAGCAAGAGGGTTGGGAACTATGGCTACACCTTC. Its protein product is CASKRVGNYGYTF.

The chain is built from TRBV4-3 and TRBJ1-6; D remains ambiguous. Trimming took off 4 bases at V and 6 bases at J, with 10 bases between the two ends. The CDR3 totals 14 residues. Germline V lookup: CDR1 LGHNA, CDR2 YSLEER. The CDR3 sequence: CASSLGLLNSPLHF. In nucleotides, the CDR3 is TGCGCCAGCAGCCTCGGACTGCTTAATTCACCCCTCCACTTT.

The chain employs TRBV27 and TRBJ1-1; D is undetermined. Trimming took 2 bases from V and 1 from J, leaving 5 bases between them. The germline V gene encodes CDR1 MNHEY and CDR2 SMNVEV (reference sequence). The CDR3 is made up of 13 amino acids. In DNA form, the CDR3 reads TGTGCCAGCAGTTTAATAGGGAACACTGAAGCTTTCTTT. As protein: CASSLIGNTEAFF.

This chain connects TRBV7-9 to TRBJ2-5, with no clear D. The germline CDR1 and CDR2 sequences are SEHNR and FQNEAQ (reference sequence). Trimming removed 5 bases at V and 4 bases at J, with 5 bases between. This CDR3 contains 11 residues. The CDR3 bases are TGTGCCAGCAGCGGACGAGAGACCCAGTACTTC. Translation gives CASSGRETQYF.

The chain joins TRBV19 to TRBJ1-6, with D possibly being TRBD1 (5 bases). Germline CDR1 is LNHDA and CDR2 is SQIVND (reference sequence). Trimming removed 5 bases from V and 5 bases from J, with 10 bases in between. This CDR3 spans 14 amino acids. The CDR3 bases are TGTGCCAGTAGTGGGGCCTTAAATAATTCACCCCTCCACTTT. It translates to CASSGALNNSPLHF.

This chain links TRBV28 with TRBJ1-2; weak D call: TRBD1 (5 bases). The V and J ends lost 8 bases and 4 bases respectively, with 8 bases between them. Germline CDR1 reads MDHEN; CDR2 reads SYDVKM. The CDR3 consists of 11 residues. The CDR3 DNA follows: TGTGCCAGCGGGACCACCTATGGCTACACCTTC. It is translated as CASGTTYGYTF.

CDR3 region: CASSSQGGLAVVRTGELFF. CDR3 DNA sequence: TGTGCCAGCAGCTCACAGGGCGGACTAGCGGTCGTAAGGACCGGGGAGCTGTTTTTT. V and J are TRBV4-2 and TRBJ2-2; the match to TRBD2 covers 10 bases. V lost 5 bases to trimming and J lost 5 bases; unmatched junction nucleotides: 17. Germline V gene data show CDR1 as LGHNA and CDR2 as YNFKEQ. The CDR3 consists of 19 residues.

The chain carries TRBV28 and TRBJ1-3; the D is unclear. Germline V gene sequence: CDR1 MDHEN, CDR2 SYDVKM. There are 15 residues in the CDR3. V lost 10 bases and J lost 4, with 20 bases in between. The CDR3 sequence: CATGLTGLGGNTIYF. CDR3 DNA sequence: TGTGCCACCGGGTTGACGGGCCTGGGGGGAAACACCATATATTTT. Full variable domain (remainder filled in from reference TRBV28 and TRBJ1-3): DVKVTQSSRYLVKRTGEKVFLECVQDMDHENMFWYRQDPGLGLRLIYFSYDVKMKEKGDIPEGYSVSREKKERFSLILESASTNQTSMYLCATGLTGLGGNTIYFGEGSWLTVV.

The chain recombines TRBV18 with TRBJ2-7, with a weak D call TRBD1 (5 bases). The CDR3 extends over 13 amino acids. In germline, CDR1 is KGHSH, CDR2 LQKENI. V lost 5 bases to trimming and J lost 2 bases, with 10 bases between them. The CDR3 DNA sequence: TGTGCCAGCTCATTACAGGATGCCTACGAGCAGTACTTC. Encoded protein: CASSLQDAYEQYF.

This chain connects TRBV7-4 to TRBJ2-3, with 10 bases fitting TRBD2. With V trimmed by 3 bases and J by 7 bases, 16 bases remained unmatched. CDR3 size: 18 residues. CDR1 and CDR2 from the germline V gene are SGHVT and SQSDAQ. The CDR3 here is CASSFFQRGGRGKNTQYF. CDR3 sequence (DNA): TGTGCCAGCAGCTTTTTCCAGCGGGGGGGCCGAGGAAAGAATACGCAGTATTTT. Combining the CDR3 with reference TRBV7-4 and TRBJ2-3 gives the whole variable domain GAGVSQSPRYKVAKRGRDVALRCDSISGHVTLYWYRQTLGQGSEVLTYSQSDAQRDKSGRPSGRFSAERPERSVSTLKIQRTEQGDSAVYLCASSFFQRGGRGKNTQYFGPGTRLTVL.

The chain has TRBV14 and TRBJ2-1, with D possibly being TRBD2 (6 bases). V was shortened by 0 bases and J by 3 bases, with 9 bases between the two germline ends. Germline V gene sequence: CDR1 SGHDN, CDR2 FVKESK. CDR3 length: 15 residues. The DNA of the CDR3 is TGTGCCAGCAGCCAAGAACGCGGGGTCTACAATGAGCAGTTCTTC. Protein: CASSQERGVYNEQFF.

V usage is TRBV7-2 and J usage is TRBJ2-5, with D hard to call. The ends were cut back, 1 base at V and 3 bases at J, with 9 bases in the middle. The germline V gene encodes CDR1 SGHTA and CDR2 FQGNSA. This CDR3 comprises 14 residues. CDR3 protein: CASSLGGAEETQYF. Written as DNA, the CDR3 is TGTGCCAGCAGCTTAGGTGGAGCTGAAGAGACCCAGTACTTC.